The 21 T cell receptor beta chains below were found in one sample sequenced in a study of shared clonotypes between healthy human individuals (TCRdb year 2020). Library preparation used the immunoSEQ multiplex PCR assay. TCRdb re-hosts the immuneACCESS table, in-frame sequences only. Its copies lack some clones; in the studies checked, an unresolved V gene accounts for under half of them, and the cause for the rest is not known. The sample table shows roughly 110,000 clones, and around two thirds are seen once. Approximately 25% of the sample rests with the top ten. Sequencing was done on a sample of memory CD8+ T cells sorted from blood. The meaning of the sample's cell subset or site label: CD45RO+ cells pooled with CCR7-negative TemRA cells. The receptors shown here come from a woman aged 25-40 years in good health.

The gene calls are TRBV2 and TRBJ2-1; no firm D call. Germline V lookup: CDR1 SNHLY, CDR2 FYNNEI. V lost 3 bases to trimming and J lost 0 bases, with 12 bases between them. This CDR3 contains 16 residues. For the CDR3, the DNA is TGTGCCAGCAGTGACCAAGCCCGGAGCTCCTACAATGAGCAGTTCTTC. Encoded protein: CASSDQARSSYNEQFF.

The chain uses TRBV7-9 and TRBJ2-2; no clear D gene. Per germline, CDR1 SEHNR and CDR2 FQNEAQ (reference sequence). V was shortened by 2 bases and J by 6 bases, with 13 bases between the two germline ends. This CDR3 is 15 amino acids long. The CDR3 coding sequence is TGTGCCAGCAGCTTAATAGTATCCGGACCCGGGGAGCTGTTTTTT. Protein: CASSLIVSGPGELFF.

The CDR3: CASSFTTGDNEKLFF. DNA of the CDR3: TGTGCCAGCAGTTTCACGACAGGGGATAATGAAAAACTGTTTTTT. The chain has TRBV6-5 and TRBJ1-4; TRBD1 aligns across 8 bases. CDR3 length equals 15 residues. V trimming: 4 bases; J trimming: 4 bases; junction bases outside the gene matches: 5. Germline V gene lookup returns CDR1 MNHEY and CDR2 SVGAGI.

This chain joins TRBV4-2 and TRBJ2-6, with D perhaps matching TRBD2 (6 bases). The length of the CDR3 is 16 residues. The V end lost 0 bases, the J end lost 1 base, and 7 bases lay between the germline ends. Germline CDR1 reads LGHNA; CDR2 reads YNFKEQ. The CDR3 nucleotides read TGTGCCAGCAGCCAAGAGGGAGGTTCTGGGGCCAACGTCCTGACTTTC. Residues: CASSQEGGSGANVLTF.

The J gene is TRBJ2-1, the V gene TRBV19; 9 bases line up with TRBD2. Per germline, CDR1 LNHDA and CDR2 SQIVND (reference sequence). This CDR3 is built from 16 residues. J was trimmed by 9 bases and V by 1 base; bases with no gene match: 10. The CDR3 DNA reads as TGTGCCAGTAGTATAGCTCGGCTAGCGGGGTGGGGTGAGCAGTTCTTC. It specifies CASSIARLAGWGEQFF.

This clone was detected many times. V is TRBV6-4 and J is TRBJ2-2; the match to TRBD2 covers 8 bases. The ends lost 0 bases at V and 3 bases at J; junction bases unmatched: 0. Germline V CDR1 and CDR2: MRHNA, SNTAGT. The CDR3 runs 15 residues. The CDR3 coding sequence is TGTGCCAGCAGTGACTCGACTAGCGACACCGGGGAGCTGTTTTTT. Translation gives CASSDSTSDTGELFF.

This clone was seen ten or more times. The V call is TRBV6-4, the J call TRBJ2-3; D is unclear. This CDR3 contains 13 residues. With 3 bases removed from V and 0 bases from J, the gap between germline ends came to 4 bases. From germline, CDR1 is MRHNA and CDR2 SNTAGT. The DNA of the CDR3 is TGTGCCAGCAGTGAGCGCAGCACAGATACGCAGTATTTT. Translated, it gives CASSERSTDTQYF.

This clone was seen only a few times. The rearrangement uses TRBV28 and TRBJ2-1; D remains ambiguous. CDR3 length: 15 residues. Germline lookup yields CDR1 MDHEN and CDR2 SYDVKM. The V gene lost 5 bases and the J gene lost 0 bases, with 11 bases spanning the gap. CDR3 in amino acids: CASSPPTDSYNEQFF. DNA of the CDR3: TGTGCCAGCAGTCCGCCGACCGACTCCTACAATGAGCAGTTCTTC.

The J gene is TRBJ1-1, the V gene TRBV11-2; 7 bases match TRBD1. The V gene end was trimmed by 7 bases and the J gene end by 5 bases; junction bases not matched to a gene: 13. CDR1 and CDR2 (germline): SGHAT, FQNNGV. CDR3 length equals 15 residues. CDR3 sequence reads: CASTIWGSGGTEAFF. The CDR3 region has the DNA TGTGCCAGCACAATTTGGGGGTCAGGGGGAACTGAAGCTTTCTTT.

The chain links TRBV5-4 to TRBJ2-3; D not certain. Trimming pared 0 bases from V and 2 bases from J, leaving 7 bases between. The CDR3 is 14 amino acids. Germline CDR1 SGHNT, CDR2 YYREEE (reference sequence). CDR3: CASSLVLDTDTQYF. In nucleotides, the CDR3 is TGTGCCAGCAGCTTGGTTTTGGACACAGATACGCAGTATTTT.

V gene TRBV4-1 combines with J gene TRBJ2-1; D is uncertain. Between the trimmed V and J ends, which lost 5 bases and 7 bases, there was a span of 24 bases. CDR1 and CDR2 (germline): MGHRA, YSYEKL. The CDR3 has 17 residues. The CDR3 is CASSIRTRLGNPNEQFF. For the CDR3, the DNA is TGCGCCAGCAGCATCCGAACGAGGTTGGGCAACCCTAATGAGCAGTTCTTC.

This clone was detected only a few times. CDR3 in DNA: TGTGCCAGCAGTTTAACTTTCTACGAGCAGTACTTC. Translated, it gives CASSLTFYEQYF. The V gene is TRBV2, the J gene TRBJ2-7; D is unresolved. Germline V lookup: CDR1 SNHLY, CDR2 FYNNEI. This CDR3 comprises 12 residues. V was pared by 5 bases and J by 3 bases, with 8 bases between.

The chain recombines TRBV19 with TRBJ1-5; D call uncertain. CDR3 length: 17 residues. V lost 2 bases to trimming and J lost 0 bases, with 14 bases between them. CDR1 is LNHDA, CDR2 SQIVND, per germline (reference sequence). CDR3 coding DNA: TGTGCCAGTAGTATATGGTTAGCTACTACTAGCAATCAGCCCCAGCATTTT. Its protein product is CASSIWLATTSNQPQHF.

This chain's CDR3 is CASRHSGTGGPGELFF. DNA for the CDR3: TGTGCCAGCAGGCATTCCGGGACAGGGGGCCCCGGGGAGCTGTTTTTT. V gene TRBV7-7 combines with J gene TRBJ2-2, with 12 bases identical to TRBD1. Germline CDR1 reads SSHAT; CDR2 reads FNYEAQ (reference sequence). The CDR3 spans 16 residues. With V trimmed by 6 bases and J by 6 bases, 8 bases remained unmatched.

The sample holds many counts of this clone. This chain's CDR3 is CASSPDSGNTIYF. CDR3 DNA: TGCGCCAGCAGCCCCGACTCTGGAAACACCATATATTTT. The chain couples TRBV4-1 to TRBJ1-3; no definite D call. CDR1 and CDR2 (germline): MGHRA, YSYEKL. V dropped 4 bases and J dropped 0 bases, with 4 bases sitting between them. The CDR3 contains 13 residues.

This clone occurred many times. The chain uses TRBV2 and TRBJ1-2, with D perhaps matching TRBD1 (6 bases). Looked up from germline, CDR1 is SNHLY and CDR2 is FYNNEI. The V end was cut by 7 bases, the J end by 10 bases, with 16 bases between. There are 12 residues in the CDR3. The CDR3 region has the DNA TGTGCCAGCATTCGGGGGCTGAAGTACTACACCTTC. This encodes CASIRGLKYYTF. The variable domain in full, completed from reference TRBV2 and TRBJ1-2, reads EPEVTQTPSHQVTQMGQEVILRCVPISNHLYFYWYRQILGQKVEFLVSFYNNEISEKSEIFDDQFSVERPDGSNFTLKIRSTKLEDSAMYFCASIRGLKYYTFGSGTRLTVV.

V and J are TRBV28 and TRBJ2-7, with 9 bases lining up with TRBD2. Germline loops: CDR1 MDHEN, CDR2 SYDVKM. The CDR3 runs 15 residues. V lost 6 bases and J lost 3; bases outside the gene matches: 9. The CDR3 coding sequence is TGTGCCAGCAGCTCCAGAGATAGCGGGAGCTACGAGCAGTACTTC. It codes for CASSSRDSGSYEQYF.

This clone is deemed medium-sized. The rearrangement links TRBV6-4 to TRBJ2-1, with TRBD2 matching 7 bases. V was clipped by 3 bases and J by 10 bases; unmatched bases: 9. The CDR3 is made up of 14 amino acids. Germline V gives CDR1 MRHNA, CDR2 SNTAGT. CDR3: CASSEGHEREEQFF. The CDR3 DNA sequence: TGTGCCAGCAGTGAGGGGCACGAGCGGGAAGAGCAGTTCTTC.

This chain links TRBV6-1 with TRBJ2-7, with a tentative D call TRBD1 (6 bases). There are 13 residues in the CDR3. Trimming shortened V by 8 bases and J by 1 base, and 12 bases separated the two germline ends. Germline values: CDR1 MNHNS, CDR2 SASEGT. The CDR3 coding sequence is TGTGCCAGCCTCCGGGACACGTCCTACGAGCAGTACTTC. It codes for CASLRDTSYEQYF.

The V and J genes are TRBV4-1 and TRBJ2-7; D may be TRBD1 (6 bases). Germline loops: CDR1 MGHRA, CDR2 YSYEKL. The length of the CDR3 is 15 residues. Trimming shortened V by 3 bases and J by 2 bases, and 14 bases separated the two germline ends. CDR3 sequence (DNA): TGCGCCAGCAGCCAGGCCCAGGGGTTAGCCTACGAGCAGTACTTC. Protein product: CASSQAQGLAYEQYF.

A few counts support this clone. The identical CDR3 is also encoded by other nucleotide sequences in the sample. The gene calls are TRBV15 and TRBJ2-1; D call uncertain. V lost 0 bases and J lost 0, with 9 bases in between. The CDR3 runs 16 residues. Looked up from germline, CDR1 is LNHNV and CDR2 is YYDKDF (reference sequence). The CDR3 region is CATSRDTASSYNEQFF. CDR3 coding DNA: TGTGCCACCAGCAGAGATACAGCTAGCTCCTACAATGAGCAGTTCTTC.